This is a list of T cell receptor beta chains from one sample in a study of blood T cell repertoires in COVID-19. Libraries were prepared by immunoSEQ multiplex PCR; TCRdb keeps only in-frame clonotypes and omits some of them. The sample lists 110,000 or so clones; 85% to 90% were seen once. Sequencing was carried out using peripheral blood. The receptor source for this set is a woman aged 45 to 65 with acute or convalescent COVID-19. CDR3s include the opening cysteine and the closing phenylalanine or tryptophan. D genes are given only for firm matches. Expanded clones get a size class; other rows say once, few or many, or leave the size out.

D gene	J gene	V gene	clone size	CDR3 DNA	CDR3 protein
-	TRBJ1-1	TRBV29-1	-	TGCAGCGTTCCAGGGCTGAACACTGAAGCTTTCTTT	CSVPGLNTEAFF
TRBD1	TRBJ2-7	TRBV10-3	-	TGTGCCATCAGTGGGACAGGGGACGGCGAGCAGTACTTC	CAISGTGDGEQYF
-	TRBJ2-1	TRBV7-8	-	TGTGCCAGCAGCCCGGTAGCGGCCAACAATGAGCAGTTCTTC	CASSPVAANNEQFF
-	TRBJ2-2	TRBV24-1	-	TGTGCCACCAGTGAGAGAGTCGGGGAGCTGTTTTTT	CATSERVGELFF
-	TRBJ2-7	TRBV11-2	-	TGTGCCAGCACCTTGGGGGACATTACCTCCTACGAGCAGTACTTC	CASTLGDITSYEQYF
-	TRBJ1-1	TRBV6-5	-	TGTGCCAGCAGTTACTCTGCCAGGGGGAACACTGAAGCTTTCTTT	CASSYSARGNTEAFF
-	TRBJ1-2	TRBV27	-	TGTGCCAGCAGTTTATCAGGGGCAGGCTATGGCTACACCTTC	CASSLSGAGYGYTF
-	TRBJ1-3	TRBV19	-	TGTGCCAGTAGTGGTGAGACAGTCTCTGGAAACACCATATATTTT	CASSGETVSGNTIYF
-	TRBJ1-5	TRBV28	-	TGTGCCAGCGGGGGAGGGCTCAATCAGCCCCAGCATTTT	CASGGGLNQPQHF
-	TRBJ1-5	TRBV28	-	TGTGCCAGCAGTTTACAGGGATCTCAGCCCCAGCATTTT	CASSLQGSQPQHF
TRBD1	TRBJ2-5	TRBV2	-	TGTGCCAGCAGTACCACAGGGGACAGGGAACAAGAGACCCAGTACTTC	CASSTTGDREQETQYF
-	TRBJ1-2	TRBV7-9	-	TGTGCCAGCAGCTTGGGGGGTCCTCATGGCTACACCTTC	CASSLGGPHGYTF
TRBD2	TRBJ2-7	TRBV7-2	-	TGTGCCAGCAGCATACCGACTAGCGGGTTGCCCTACGAGCAGTACTTC	CASSIPTSGLPYEQYF
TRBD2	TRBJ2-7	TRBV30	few	TGTGCCTGGAGCCGTAGGACTAGCGGGAGGGCCGAGGAGCAGTACTTC	CAWSRRTSGRAEEQYF
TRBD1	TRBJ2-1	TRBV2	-	TGTGCCAGCAGTCCCGGGGCAGGGGGCCGCGATGAGCAGTTCTTC	CASSPGAGGRDEQFF
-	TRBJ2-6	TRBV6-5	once	TGTGCCAGCGGGCTGGGCGAAGGGGCCAACGTCCTGACTTTC	CASGLGEGANVLTF
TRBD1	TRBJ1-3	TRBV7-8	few	TGTGCCAGCAGCTTATGGAGAAGGACAGGGGGCGCGGGGGGAAACACCATATATTTT	CASSLWRRTGGAGGNTIYF
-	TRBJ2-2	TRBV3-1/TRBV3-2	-	TGTGCCAGCAGCCAAGATTGGGGCGCCGGGGAGCTGTTTTTT	CASSQDWGAGELFF
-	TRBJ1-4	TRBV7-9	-	TGTGCCAGCAGCTTTGAGGGAGCAAAACTGTTTTTT	CASSFEGAKLFF
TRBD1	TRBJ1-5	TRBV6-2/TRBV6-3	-	TGTGCCAGCAGCCATCCCGGGACAGGGGGCTCCCCGTATTTT	CASSHPGTGGSPYF
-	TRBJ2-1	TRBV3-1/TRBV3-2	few	TGTGCCAGCAGCCAATCCCGGGGGTCCTACAATGAGCAGTTCTTC	CASSQSRGSYNEQFF
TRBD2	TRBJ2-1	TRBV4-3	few	TGCGCCAGCAGCCAAGTGACTAGCGGGAGTGGGGATCGTCAGTTCTTC	CASSQVTSGSGDRQFF
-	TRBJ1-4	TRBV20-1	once	TGCAGTGCTCGGGGAGGTGAAAAACTGTTTTTT	CSARGGEKLFF
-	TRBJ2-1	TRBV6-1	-	TGTGCCAGCAGAGAAGGTGGGGTGGGCAGGGCGTCCTACAATGAGCAGTTCTTC	CASREGGVGRASYNEQFF
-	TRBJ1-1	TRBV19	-	TGTGCCACCTGCCCGGACACAGATTTCACTGAAGCTTTCTTT	CATCPDTDFTEAFF
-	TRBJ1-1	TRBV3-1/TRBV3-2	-	TGTGCCAGCAGCCGCGTCGGGGGGAACACTGAAGCTTTCTTT	CASSRVGGNTEAFF
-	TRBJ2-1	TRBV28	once	TGTGCCAGCAGTTTTGGCTTCAACAGGGTCGATGAGCAGTTCTTC	CASSFGFNRVDEQFF
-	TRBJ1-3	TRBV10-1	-	TGCGCCAGCAGTGAGTCGGGACACTCTGGAAACACCATATATTTT	CASSESGHSGNTIYF
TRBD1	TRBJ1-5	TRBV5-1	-	TGCGCCAGCAGCTTGGTGCGACAGGGATTGACGCAGCCCCAGCATTTT	CASSLVRQGLTQPQHF
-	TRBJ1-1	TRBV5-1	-	TGCGCCAGCAGCTTCAAACAGGGGAACACTGAAGCTTTCTTT	CASSFKQGNTEAFF
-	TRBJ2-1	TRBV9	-	TGTGCCAGCAGCGTACAGGGGAGTGAGCAGTTCTTC	CASSVQGSEQFF
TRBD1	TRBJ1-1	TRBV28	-	TGTGCCAGTCTGGCAGGGGGTATTATAACTGAAGCTTTCTTT	CASLAGGIITEAFF
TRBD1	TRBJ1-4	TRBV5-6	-	TGTGCCAGCAGCACCCCGGGGACAGCTGATGAAAAACTGTTTTTT	CASSTPGTADEKLFF
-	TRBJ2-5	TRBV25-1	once	TGTGCCAGCAGTTCTCGAGGGACCCAGTACTTC	CASSSRGTQYF
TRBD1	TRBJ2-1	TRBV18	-	TGTGCCAGCTCACCACCTAAGGGACAGGGGGACAGGAAGTTCTTC	CASSPPKGQGDRKFF
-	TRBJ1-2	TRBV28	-	TGTGCCAGCAGTCCCTTGGGGCTGCCCGACGGCTACACCTTC	CASSPLGLPDGYTF
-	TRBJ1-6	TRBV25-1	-	TGTGCCAGCAGTGGACAGAATTCACCCCTCCACTTT	CASSGQNSPLHF